Below, 2 T cell receptor beta chains from the same sample are listed, as sequenced in a study of graft-versus-host responses after intestinal transplantation. Only in-frame clones appear in the TCRdb table, and some are missing; sequencing was by immunoSEQ multiplex PCR. The table shows under 90,000 clones, with about 91% occurring only once. Antigen specificity for these receptors is unknown. This specimen consisted of unstimulated CD4+ T cells sorted from spleen or lymph node cells, obtained before transplant. These receptors were taken from a human donor who was the organ donor for an intestinal transplant.

This sequence joins TRBV7-2 and TRBJ2-7, with 8 positions matching TRBD1. Germline-derived CDR1 and CDR2 are SGHTA and FQGNSA. J gave up 1 base and V 5 bases, and 16 bases lay outside the gene matches. The CDR3 extends over 18 amino acids. In nucleotides, the CDR3 is TGTGCCAGCAGCGCCGCTTTCTTACGGGACAGGAGGTCCTACGAGCAGTACTTC. Its translation: CASSAAFLRDRRSYEQYF.

The rearrangement links TRBV12-1 to TRBJ1-1; the tabulated D call, TRBD1, remains unverified against the DNA. TRBV12-1 is marked as a pseudogene. There are 21 residues in the CDR3. In DNA, the CDR3 is TGTGCCAGCAGCTTGGGGGTGGGGCAGGGGCGCGCGGCCTTTATGAACACTGAAGCTTTCTTT. Protein sequence: CASSLGVGQGRAAFMNTEAFF.